Listed here are 24 T cell receptor beta chains from one sample, sequenced in a study of blood T cells in healthy people across ages (dated by TCRdb to about 2015). Receptor libraries were prepared by 5' RACE. Instrument on record: Illumina HiSeq 2500. A second about 7 to 11 cycle PCR used a sample-barcoded 5' primer and a J-beta primer mix. TCRdb ran its own pipeline on the public reads, namely fastp trimming at Q25 and MiXCR clone calling, and kept in-frame beta chains. Rows merge per CDR3 protein into single entries with the most common DNA and genes. Across this sample there are over 1,500,000 distinct CDR3 sequences, with 49% seen only once. 2.1% of the sample is held by the ten biggest clonotypes. The sequenced sample consisted of blood. These receptors were collected from a woman aged 35 to 49 in good health.

The chain employs TRBV19 and TRBJ1-4; tentative D call: TRBD1 (6 bases). Trimming pared 1 base from V and 7 bases from J, leaving 19 bases between. There are 17 residues in the CDR3. Germline CDR1 and CDR2: LNHDA and SQIVND (reference sequence). CDR3 coding DNA: TGTGCCAGTAGTATAGGTCCCAGGACAGAAGAATTTGAAAAACTGTTTTTT. Translating it yields CASSIGPRTEEFEKLFF.

V is TRBV2 and J is TRBJ2-5; no clear D. CDR3 size: 15 residues. Germline V gene lookup returns CDR1 SNHLY and CDR2 FYNNEI. The V end was cut by 2 bases, the J end by 2 bases, with 12 bases between. The CDR3 sequence is CASSERRRRQETQYF. The CDR3 DNA sequence: TGTGCCAGCAGTGAAAGACGGCGGCGACAAGAGACCCAGTACTTC.

This clonotype was found a few times. V is TRBV11-2 and J is TRBJ2-5, with a tentative D call TRBD2 (6 bases). This CDR3 is built from 14 residues. Germline lookup yields CDR1 SGHAT and CDR2 FQNNGV. The V end lost 3 bases, the J end lost 7 bases, and 15 bases lay between the germline ends. CDR3 bases: TGTGCCAGCAGCTTGGGCGGGACGGTAGGGACCCAGTACTTC. Its protein product is CASSLGGTVGTQYF.

V is TRBV3-1 and J is TRBJ2-5, with TRBD1 matching over 7 bases. The J call may be wrong; the DNA end is better matched by TRBJ2-7. The CDR3 extends over 15 amino acids. Germline V gene sequence: CDR1 LGHDT, CDR2 YNNKEL (reference sequence). The CDR3 loop reads CASSQDWDSGYEQYF. The CDR3 DNA is TGTGCCAGCAGCCAAGATTGGGACAGTGGTTACGAGCAGTACTTC.

This chain uses TRBV20-1 with TRBJ2-5; D is possibly TRBD2 (6 bases). V shed 7 bases and J shed 5 bases, with 17 bases lying between them. CDR1 and CDR2 (germline): DFQATT, SNEGSKA (reference sequence). This CDR3 has 13 residues. This chain's CDR3 is CSGLGLLGETQYF. CDR3 sequence (DNA): TGCAGTGGCCTGGGACTGCTCGGGGAGACCCAGTACTTC.

This chain joins TRBV6-2 or TRBV6-3 and TRBJ2-4, with D possibly being TRBD1 (6 bases). Germline V gene data show CDR1 as MNHEY and CDR2 as SVGEGT. The CDR3 consists of 18 residues. V lost 6 bases, J lost 0 bases, and 21 bases lay in between. This chain's CDR3 is CASSRPTPGAKAKNIQYF. CDR3 DNA: TGTGCCAGCAGCCGCCCTACTCCAGGGGCGAAAGCCAAAAACATTCAGTACTTC.

This clonotype has only a few counts. The chain recombines TRBV12-3 or TRBV12-4 with TRBJ2-7; D possibly corresponds to TRBD2 (5 bases). With 11 bases removed from V and 2 bases from J, the gap between germline ends came to 19 bases. The length of the CDR3 is 14 residues. CDR3 amino acids: CAAAAGDLTYEQYF. The DNA of the CDR3 is TGTGCCGCGGCCGCCGGGGATCTAACCTACGAGCAGTACTTC.

V gene TRBV4-3 combines with J gene TRBJ2-3; D not certain. The CDR3 has 14 residues. Germline V gives CDR1 LGHNA, CDR2 YSLEER. Trimming stripped 3 bases from V and 6 bases from J, with 13 bases between. As DNA, the CDR3 is TGCGCCAGCAGCCATATAGCCAGCAGGGATACGCAGTATTTT. Translated: CASSHIASRDTQYF.

This clonotype was seen a few times. The J gene is TRBJ1-4, the V gene TRBV9; D uncertain. In germline, CDR1 is SGDLS, CDR2 YYNGEE. Trimming pared 4 bases from V and 6 bases from J, leaving 10 bases between. The CDR3 has 13 residues. For the CDR3, the DNA is TGTGCCAGCAGCATCCCCGGGGATGAAAAACTGTTTTTT. It is translated as CASSIPGDEKLFF.

This clonotype was picked up many times. The V and J genes are TRBV5-5 and TRBJ2-1; no firm D call. V was shortened by 2 bases and J by 7 bases, with 4 bases between the two germline ends. The V gene's germline CDR1 is SGHKS and CDR2 YYEKEE (reference sequence). The CDR3 has 11 residues. The CDR3 here is CASSFTNEQFF. The CDR3 nucleotides read TGTGCCAGCAGCTTCACGAATGAGCAGTTCTTC.

V and J are TRBV7-2 and TRBJ1-4; perhaps TRBD1 as D (6 bases). V lost 5 bases to trimming and J lost 6 bases, with 16 bases between them. CDR3 length equals 15 residues. Germline-derived CDR1 and CDR2 are SGHTA and FQGNSA. DNA of the CDR3: TGTGCCAGCAGCCTTATACAGGGAGGAGATGAAAAACTGTTTTTT. Translation: CASSLIQGGDEKLFF.

A few counts support this clonotype. The chain's CDR3 is CASSSWTSGGEDTQYF. The CDR3 coding sequence is TGTGCCAGCAGTTCTTGGACTAGCGGGGGTGAAGATACGCAGTATTTT. The rearrangement uses TRBV27 and TRBJ2-3; 13 bases fit TRBD2. The CDR3 runs to 16 residues. J was trimmed by 5 bases and V by 4 bases; bases with no gene match: 6. CDR1 and CDR2 from the germline V gene are MNHEY and SMNVEV (reference sequence).

This clonotype appeared a few times. The J gene is TRBJ2-5, the V gene TRBV6-5, with a weak D call TRBD1 (5 bases). Germline CDR1 is MNHEY and CDR2 is SVGAGI. This CDR3 is 14 amino acids long. V dropped 5 bases and J dropped 5 bases, with 15 bases sitting between them. The CDR3 region is CASSQRQRHETQYF. The DNA of the CDR3 is TGTGCCAGCAGTCAGCGACAGAGGCATGAGACCCAGTACTTC.

There are a few counts of this clonotype. The rearrangement joins TRBV20-1 to TRBJ1-2; D unclear. This CDR3 comprises 15 residues. V lost 1 base, J lost 4 bases, and 16 bases lay in between. Germline CDR1 DFQATT, CDR2 SNEGSKA (reference sequence). CDR3 bases: TGCAGTGCTAGAGGGCCAGGAGGTTCCTCCTATGGCTACACCTTC. This codes for CSARGPGGSSYGYTF.

This clonotype appeared a few times. This chain uses TRBV7-6 with TRBJ1-2; the D gene is possibly TRBD1 (6 bases). Germline CDR1 is SGHVS and CDR2 is FNYEAQ. V was shortened by 0 bases and J by 8 bases, with 31 bases between the two germline ends. CDR3 length equals 20 residues. As DNA, the CDR3 is TGTGCCAGCAGCTTAGCTCTTAGCCCCACAGGGAACAATCCTAACACGGGCTACACCTTC. Protein sequence: CASSLALSPTGNNPNTGYTF.

The rearrangement links TRBV18 to TRBJ2-3; no reliable D call. Trimming stripped 0 bases from V and 6 bases from J, with 10 bases between. Germline V lookup: CDR1 KGHSH, CDR2 LQKENI. The CDR3 is 14 residues long. The CDR3 DNA sequence: TGTGCCAGCTCACCACCGGAGCAAACGGATACGCAGTATTTT. As protein: CASSPPEQTDTQYF.

Of note for this clonotype: With a much larger clone just one base away, this may be a read error. The chain's CDR3 is CASSTQGYNEQYF. Here the CDR3 DNA reads TGTGCCAGCAGCACACAGGGATACAATGAGCAGTACTTC. The chain combines TRBV4-2 with TRBJ2-1; tentatively, D is TRBD1 (6 bases). The end of the DNA fits TRBJ2-7 better, so the J call may be wrong. Germline CDR1 reads LGHNA; CDR2 reads YNFKEQ. This CDR3 comprises 13 residues.

CDR3 sequence reads: CASSSTGPPDEQYF. The CDR3 DNA reads as TGCGCCAGCAGCTCTACGGGACCGCCTGACGAGCAGTACTTC. This chain connects TRBV5-1 to TRBJ2-7; D could derive from TRBD1 or TRBD2 (5 bases each). Germline V lookup: CDR1 SGHRS, CDR2 YFSETQ. Trimming shortened V by 3 bases and J by 5 bases, and 15 bases separated the two germline ends. This CDR3 spans 14 amino acids.

Details on this clonotype: One end of the junction fails to match germline, which may point to a read error. J is TRBJ2-5 and V is TRBV20-1; D gene uncertain. The CDR3 is 11 amino acids. The germline gives CDR1 DFQATT, CDR2 SNEGSKA (reference sequence). CDR3 DNA: TGCAGTGCTAGATTTCAAGACACCCAGTACTTC. It yields the protein CSARFQDTQYF.

This clonotype has just a few counts. CDR3 sequence (DNA): TGTGCCATCAGTGACGTAGCGGGGGGATCAGAGACCCAGTACTTC. This sequence encodes CAISDVAGGSETQYF. The chain couples TRBV10-3 to TRBJ2-5, with 10 bases matching TRBD2. The length of the CDR3 is 15 residues. Trimming took 3 bases from V and 4 from J; bases not matched to a gene: 5. CDR1 ENHRY and CDR2 SYGVKD come from the germline V gene.

This clonotype has more than one count but fewer than ten. Germline and junction disagree at one end, which may indicate a read error. The chain links TRBV5-6 to TRBJ2-5, with D possibly being TRBD2 (6 bases). Germline V gene lookup returns CDR1 SGHDT and CDR2 YYEEEE. This CDR3 region has 15 residues. CDR3 residues: CASSSGLTDQGTQYF. Here the CDR3 DNA reads TGTGCCAGCAGCTCGGGACTTACAGACCAAGGGACCCAGTACTTC.

The chain employs TRBV29-1 and TRBJ1-4, with a possible D match to TRBD1 (6 bases). V gave up 5 bases and J gave up 8 bases, with 12 bases separating them. The CDR3 loop spans 12 amino acids. Germline CDR1 is SQVTM and CDR2 is ANQGSEA. The CDR3 coding sequence is TGCAGCGTTACAGGGAGGGACGAAAAACTGTTTTTT. The encoded protein is CSVTGRDEKLFF.

This clonotype was found many times. V gene TRBV29-1 combines with J gene TRBJ2-7; D is unresolved. Trimming removed 2 bases at V and 5 bases at J, with 10 bases between. Germline V gives CDR1 SQVTM, CDR2 ANQGSEA. CDR3 length equals 12 residues. CDR3 sequence reads: CSVEIPVHEQYF. DNA of the CDR3: TGCAGCGTTGAAATCCCGGTTCACGAGCAGTACTTC.

The chain links TRBV29-1 to TRBJ1-2, with D hard to call. The germline V gene has CDR1 SQVTM and CDR2 ANQGSEA. The CDR3 is made up of 11 amino acids. V was trimmed by 4 bases and J by 4 bases, leaving 7 bases between them. The CDR3, as DNA: TGCAGCGTTGTAGGCAGCTATGGCTACACCTTC. It specifies CSVVGSYGYTF.